The 18 T cell receptor beta chains below come from one sample, sequenced in a study of CD8 T cells in ankylosing spondylitis. Study conclusions and caveats: Ankylosing spondylitis blood appeared to be characterized by a TCR beta motif of about 8 highly homologous variants.

These TCRs' antigens remain unknown. TCRdb re-called the 5' RACE reads with MiXCR, one entry per CDR3 protein. The data contain some 220,000 distinct CDR3 sequences, about 6.7% of them singletons. The sample consisted of blood, either unsorted or a sorted T cell fraction (not recorded which). The receptors come from a male donor with ankylosing spondylitis.

The table lists this clonotype with many counts. The chain employs TRBV5-8 and TRBJ2-1; D may correspond to TRBD1 or TRBD2 (6 bases each). Germline V gene data show CDR1 as SGHTS and CDR2 as YDEGEE. This CDR3 spans 16 amino acids. The V and J ends lost 3 bases and 9 bases respectively, with 22 bases between them. Here the CDR3 reads CASSSGGPTPPGEQFF. The DNA for the CDR3 is TGTGCCAGCAGCTCTGGGGGGCCAACCCCCCCCGGTGAGCAGTTCTTC. Using reference TRBV5-8 and TRBJ2-1 for the parts outside the CDR3, the full variable domain is EAGVTQSPTHLIKTRGQQATLRCSPISGHTSVYWYQQALGLGLQFLLWYDEGEERNRGNFPPRFSGRQFPNYSSELNVNALELEDSALYLCASSSGGPTPPGEQFFGPGTRLTVL.

This chain connects TRBV7-3 to TRBJ2-2, with D possibly being TRBD1 (5 bases). Deletions cut 5 bases from V and 5 bases from J, with 15 bases between. Germline V gene lookup returns CDR1 SGHTA and CDR2 FQGTGA. The CDR3 is 15 amino acids. The CDR3 loop reads CASSPTLGVTGELFF. The CDR3, as DNA: TGTGCCAGCAGCCCGACCCTAGGGGTTACCGGGGAGCTGTTTTTT.

The V and J genes are TRBV23-1 and TRBJ2-2, with TRBD1 matching 12 bases. TRBV23-1 is an ORF, and what it does is uncertain. With 2 bases clipped from V and 4 bases from J, the junction kept 2 bases outside the gene matches. This CDR3 is built from 16 residues. As DNA, the CDR3 is TGCGCCAGCAGTCAAGAGGGACAGGGGGCCACCGGGGAGCTGTTTTTT. Amino acids: CASSQEGQGATGELFF.

This clonotype was observed many times. This rearrangement joins TRBV6-5 to TRBJ1-2; D unresolved. Trimming removed 4 bases at V and 1 base at J, with 10 bases between. Germline lookup yields CDR1 MNHEY and CDR2 SVGAGI. This CDR3 is built from 14 residues. CDR3 nucleotide sequence: TGTGCCAGCAGTTTCGGGGAGTTTAACTATGGCTACACCTTC. Translating gives CASSFGEFNYGYTF.

This clonotype was seen ten or more times. This sequence joins TRBV7-9 and TRBJ2-1; tentatively, D is TRBD2 (5 bases). The germline CDR1 and CDR2 sequences are SEHNR and FQNEAQ (reference sequence). CDR3 length: 14 amino acids. The V gene lost 4 bases and the J gene lost 6 bases, with 13 bases spanning the gap. CDR3 nucleotides: TGTGCCAGCAGCTCACCATGGAGCGGCAATGAGCAGTTCTTC. As protein: CASSSPWSGNEQFF.

The rearrangement links TRBV13 to TRBJ2-7; 8 positions agree with TRBD2. CDR1 PRHDT and CDR2 FYEKMQ come from the germline V gene (reference sequence). V shed 1 base, J shed 2 bases, and the junction held 7 bases outside the gene matches. The CDR3 runs to 16 residues. CDR3 sequence (DNA): TGTGCCAGCAGCTTAGCGGGGGGCGGGGGGACCTACGAGCAGTACTTC. Translation: CASSLAGGGGTYEQYF.

This chain uses TRBV11-2 with TRBJ2-3; possibly TRBD1 or TRBD2 for D (6 bases each). Germline V lookup: CDR1 SGHAT, CDR2 FQNNGV. Deletions cut 5 bases from V and 4 bases from J, with 13 bases between. The CDR3 sequence is 14 residues long. CDR3 sequence reads: CASSPSGAADTQYF. For the CDR3, the DNA is TGTGCCAGCAGCCCCTCGGGGGCGGCAGATACGCAGTATTTT.

The table lists this clonotype with many counts. This chain links TRBV6-2 or TRBV6-3 with TRBJ2-7, with TRBD2 identical over 11 bases. The CDR3 contains 16 residues. The germline V gene has CDR1 MNHEY and CDR2 SVGEGT. V lost 7 bases to trimming and J lost 2 bases; unmatched junction nucleotides: 10. The CDR3 nucleotides are TGTGCCAGCACGGGACTAGCGGACACTACTGCCTACGAGCAGTACTTC. This translates into CASTGLADTTAYEQYF.

This clonotype was counted ten times or more. The chain joins TRBV7-2 to TRBJ1-1; weak D call: TRBD1 (6 bases). Germline V gene lookup returns CDR1 SGHTA and CDR2 FQGNSA. V was pared by 5 bases and J by 1 base, with 11 bases between. CDR3 length equals 14 residues. The CDR3 sequence is CASSPGAANTEAFF. The CDR3 coding sequence is TGTGCCAGCAGCCCGGGGGCAGCGAACACTGAAGCTTTCTTT.

In this sample, this clonotype turned up many times. V usage is TRBV7-2 and J usage is TRBJ1-1; D call uncertain. The CDR3 is made up of 14 amino acids. The germline gives CDR1 SGHTA, CDR2 FQGNSA. V was trimmed by 4 bases and J by 1 base, leaving 10 bases between them. The CDR3 spells CASSSSGRNTEAFF. The CDR3 nucleotides read TGTGCCAGCAGCTCCTCCGGGAGGAACACTGAAGCTTTCTTT. The full variable domain, rest sourced from reference TRBV7-2 and TRBJ1-1, is GAGVSQSPSNKVTEKGKDVELRCDPISGHTALYWYRQSLGQGLEFLIYFQGNSAPDKSGLPSDRFSAERTGGSVSTLTIQRTQQEDSAVYLCASSSSGRNTEAFFGQGTRLTVV.

This clonotype has ten or more counts. The rearrangement joins TRBV25-1 to TRBJ2-7, with D unresolved. Trimming removed 1 base at V and 3 bases at J, with 7 bases between. The CDR3 contains 13 residues. The germline CDR1 and CDR2 sequences are MGHDK and SYGVNS. The chain's CDR3 is CASSESSGYEQYF. CDR3 bases: TGTGCCAGCAGTGAATCCTCGGGCTACGAGCAGTACTTC.

In the case of this clonotype: This may be a read error: a much more frequent sequence differs by one nucleotide. This chain links TRBV28 with TRBJ2-7, with D perhaps matching TRBD1 (5 bases). This CDR3 is built from 14 residues. Germline assignment: CDR1 MDHEN and CDR2 SYDVKM. The CDR3 protein is CASSLFRQSYEKYF. Written as DNA, the CDR3 is TGTGCCAGCAGTTTATTTAGACAGTCCTACGAGAAGTACTTC.

This clonotype was seen at least ten times. V usage is TRBV4-3 and J usage is TRBJ2-7; D gene uncertain. The CDR3 covers 15 residues. Trimming left V 0 bases short and J 5 bases short, with 14 bases between. CDR1 and CDR2 (germline): LGHNA, YSLEER. CDR3 in amino acids: CASSQEEHRRHEQYF. The CDR3 DNA is TGCGCCAGCAGCCAAGAGGAACACCGGCGTCACGAGCAGTACTTC.

In its sample, this clonotype was seen many times. The rearrangement links TRBV29-1 to TRBJ1-2; D possibly corresponds to TRBD1 (5 bases). Germline lookup yields CDR1 SQVTM and CDR2 ANQGSEA. The CDR3 spans 12 residues. As DNA, the CDR3 is TGCATCGCTGGGGGAAGGAGCTATGGCTACACCTTC. It translates to CIAGGRSYGYTF.

There are many counts of this clonotype. This chain uses TRBV27 with TRBJ2-1; D is unclear. The CDR3 has 15 amino acids. Germline CDR1 reads MNHEY; CDR2 reads SMNVEV (reference sequence). V shed 3 bases and J shed 4 bases, with 13 bases lying between them. CDR3 residues: CASSLLAAIYNEQFF. As DNA, the CDR3 is TGTGCCAGCAGTTTGCTGGCAGCTATTTACAATGAGCAGTTCTTC.

This clonotype was counted at least ten times. The chain is built from TRBV4-3 and TRBJ1-1; perhaps TRBD1 as D (5 bases). The CDR3 totals 15 residues. In germline, CDR1 is LGHNA, CDR2 YSLEER. Trimming stripped 1 base from V and 7 bases from J, with 16 bases between. The CDR3 coding sequence is TGCGCCAGCAGCCAAGCAACAGGAATAGAAGGTGAAGCTTTCTTT. Protein sequence: CASSQATGIEGEAFF.

This clonotype was found many times. This chain links TRBV6-5 with TRBJ2-7; D remains ambiguous. The CDR3 has 12 residues. Deletions cut 0 bases from V and 4 bases from J, with 4 bases between. Germline CDR1 is MNHEY and CDR2 is SVGAGI. The CDR3 is CASSYSRYEQYF. CDR3 coding DNA: TGTGCCAGCAGTTACTCGAGATACGAGCAGTACTTC.

This clonotype appeared many times. This sequence joins TRBV28 and TRBJ2-2, with D possibly TRBD2 on 6 matching bases. Between the trimmed V and J ends, which lost 5 bases and 1 base, there was a span of 14 bases. Germline V gene data show CDR1 as MDHEN and CDR2 as SYDVKM. CDR3 size: 16 residues. The CDR3 DNA reads TGTGCCAGCAGTCCGCCGGGGGTTATGAACACCGGGGAGCTGTTTTTT. Its translation is CASSPPGVMNTGELFF.